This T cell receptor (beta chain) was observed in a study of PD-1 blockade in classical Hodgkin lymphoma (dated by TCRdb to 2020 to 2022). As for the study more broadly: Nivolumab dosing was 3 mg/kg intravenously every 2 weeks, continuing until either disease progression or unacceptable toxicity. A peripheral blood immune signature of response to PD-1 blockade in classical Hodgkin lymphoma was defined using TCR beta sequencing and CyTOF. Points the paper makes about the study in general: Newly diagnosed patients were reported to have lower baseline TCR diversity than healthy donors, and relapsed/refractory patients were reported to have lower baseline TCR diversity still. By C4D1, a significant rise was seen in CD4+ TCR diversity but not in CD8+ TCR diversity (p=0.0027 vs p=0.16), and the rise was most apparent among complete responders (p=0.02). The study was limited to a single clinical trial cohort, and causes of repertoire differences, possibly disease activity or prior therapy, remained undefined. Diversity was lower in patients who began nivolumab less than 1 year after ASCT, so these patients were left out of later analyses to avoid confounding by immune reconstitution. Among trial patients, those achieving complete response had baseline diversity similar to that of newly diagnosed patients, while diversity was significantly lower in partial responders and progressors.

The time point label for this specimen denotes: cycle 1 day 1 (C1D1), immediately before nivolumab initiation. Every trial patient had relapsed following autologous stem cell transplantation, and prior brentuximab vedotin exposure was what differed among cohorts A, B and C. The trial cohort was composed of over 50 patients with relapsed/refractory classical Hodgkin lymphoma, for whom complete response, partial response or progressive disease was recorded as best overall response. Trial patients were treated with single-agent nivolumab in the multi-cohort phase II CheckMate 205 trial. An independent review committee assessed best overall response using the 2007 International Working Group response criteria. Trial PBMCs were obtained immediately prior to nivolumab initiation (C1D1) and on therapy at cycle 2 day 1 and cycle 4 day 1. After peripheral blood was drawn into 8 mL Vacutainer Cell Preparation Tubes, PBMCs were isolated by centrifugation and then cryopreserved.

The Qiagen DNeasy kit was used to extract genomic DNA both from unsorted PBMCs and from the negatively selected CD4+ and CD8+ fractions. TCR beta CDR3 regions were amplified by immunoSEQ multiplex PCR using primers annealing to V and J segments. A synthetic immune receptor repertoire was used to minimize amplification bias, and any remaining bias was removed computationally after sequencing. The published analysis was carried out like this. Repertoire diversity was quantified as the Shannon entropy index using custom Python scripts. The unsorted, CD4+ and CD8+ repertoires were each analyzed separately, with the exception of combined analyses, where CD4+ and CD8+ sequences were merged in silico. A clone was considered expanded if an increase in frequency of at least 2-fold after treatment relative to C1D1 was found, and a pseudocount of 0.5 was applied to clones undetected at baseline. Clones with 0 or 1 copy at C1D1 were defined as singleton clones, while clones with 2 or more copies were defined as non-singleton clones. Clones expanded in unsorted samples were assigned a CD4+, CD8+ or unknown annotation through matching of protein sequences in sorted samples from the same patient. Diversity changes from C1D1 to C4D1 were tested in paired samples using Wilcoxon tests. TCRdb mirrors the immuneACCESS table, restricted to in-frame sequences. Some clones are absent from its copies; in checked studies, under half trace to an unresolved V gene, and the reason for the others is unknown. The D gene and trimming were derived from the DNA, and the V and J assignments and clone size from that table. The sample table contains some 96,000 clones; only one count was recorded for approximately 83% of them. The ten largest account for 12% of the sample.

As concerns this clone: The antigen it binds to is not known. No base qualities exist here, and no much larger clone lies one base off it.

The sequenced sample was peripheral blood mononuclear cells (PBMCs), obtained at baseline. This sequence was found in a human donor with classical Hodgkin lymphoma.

CDR3 reads: CASSPVSQGFSYEQYF. The DNA sequence follows: TGTGCCAGTAGTCCCGTATCACAGGGTTTCTCCTACGAGCAGTACTTC. The sequence links TRBV19 to TRBJ2-7, with TRBD1 perhaps the D gene, on 6 matching bases. V and J lose 5 bases and 0 bases, and a span of 17 bases separates them. CDR1 and CDR2 are drawn from the germline V gene (reference sequence): LNHDA, SQIVND. The CDR3, cysteine through phenylalanine, is 16 amino acids long. The only DNA kept is the CDR3, 48 bases in frame from the first base. With the rest looked up from the reference TRBV19 and TRBJ2-7 genes rather than sequenced, the full variable domain is DGGITQSPKYLFRKEGQNVTLSCEQNLNHDAMYWYRQDPGQGLRLIYYSQIVNDFQKGDIAEGYSVSREKKESFPLTVTSAQKNPTAFYLCASSPVSQGFSYEQYFGPGTRLTVT.